The present T cell receptor (beta chain) was sequenced within a study of T cells in localized non-small cell lung cancer. Germline V gene sequence: CDR1 SGHRS, CDR2 YFSETQ. V lost 0 bases to trimming and J lost 5 bases; unmatched junction nucleotides: 5. The CDR3 runs to 16 residues. The data were produced by immunoSEQ multiplex PCR, yet TCRdb's version contains in-frame clones alone and is incomplete. The data contain roughly 58,000 clones, roughly 79% of them seen just once; the ten biggest clones take up around 4.8%. With regard to this clone: The antigen is undetermined.

Regarding the study as a whole: Tumor trailed uninvolved adjacent lung in T cell clonality, which peaked there. Sequencing was limited to one tumor region, leaving the possibility of heterogeneity open.

The receptor was derived from a man aged 40 to 70 with stage II lung adenocarcinoma. Source: PBMCs, taken before any cancer treatment. This sequence joins TRBV5-1 and TRBJ2-1; the match to TRBD2 covers 10 bases. CDR3 in amino acids: CASSLAAGGRDNEQFF. The CDR3 DNA sequence: TGCGCCAGCAGCTTGGCAGCGGGAGGGAGAGACAATGAGCAGTTCTTC.